One and the same sample provided the 17 T cell receptor beta chains below, sequenced in a study of PD-1 blockade in classical Hodgkin lymphoma. Each and every patient relapsed after autologous stem cell transplantation, and patients got differing brentuximab vedotin exposure. Sequencing used immunoSEQ multiplex PCR; TCRdb keeps in-frame clones, though not all of them. The table includes 46,000 or so clones, approximately 91% detected once. The sample consisted of peripheral blood mononuclear cells (PBMCs), taken at baseline. These receptors originate from a human donor with classical Hodgkin lymphoma.

This chain links TRBV5-1 with TRBJ2-3; D is ambiguous. V lost 1 base and J lost 3, with 9 bases in between. This CDR3 has 14 residues. In germline, CDR1 is SGHRS, CDR2 YFSETQ. In nucleotides, the CDR3 is TGCGCCAGCAGCTTGACGGTGGGGACAGATACGCAGTATTTT. Its protein product is CASSLTVGTDTQYF. The whole variable domain, filled in from reference TRBV5-1 and TRBJ2-3, reads KAGVTQTPRYLIKTRGQQVTLSCSPISGHRSVSWYQQTPGQGLQFLFEYFSETQRNKGNFPGRFSGRQFSNSRSEMNVSTLELGDSALYLCASSLTVGTDTQYFGPGTRLTVL.

The rearrangement uses TRBV5-4 and TRBJ2-3, with D uncertain. Germline V gene data show CDR1 as SGHNT and CDR2 as YYREEE (reference sequence). The CDR3 has 14 residues. Trimming took off 2 bases at V and 5 bases at J, with 12 bases between the two ends. The chain's CDR3 is CASSFEALIDTQYF. The CDR3 DNA follows: TGTGCCAGCAGCTTCGAGGCGCTTATAGATACGCAGTATTTT.

V and J are TRBV4-1 and TRBJ2-7, with TRBD1 identical over 7 bases. Per germline, CDR1 MGHRA and CDR2 YSYEKL. There are 13 residues in the CDR3. The trim removed 5 bases at V and 1 base at J, leaving 2 bases unmatched. This CDR3 reads CASSMTGSYEQYF. CDR3 DNA: TGCGCCAGCAGCATGACAGGGTCCTACGAGCAGTACTTC.

The chain carries TRBV19 and TRBJ2-1; D possibly corresponds to TRBD1 (6 bases). CDR3 size: 17 residues. Germline V gene data show CDR1 as LNHDA and CDR2 as SQIVND (reference sequence). The V gene lost 4 bases and the J gene lost 6 bases, with 22 bases spanning the gap. The CDR3 nucleotides read TGTGCCAGTAGTAACCCCAGGGGATTCAGTAATGGCAATGAGCAGTTCTTC. Translating it yields CASSNPRGFSNGNEQFF.

The rearrangement joins TRBV7-3 to TRBJ2-2, with a tentative D call TRBD1 (6 bases). In germline, CDR1 is SGHTA, CDR2 FQGTGA. The V end lost 2 bases, the J end lost 2 bases, and 21 bases lay between the germline ends. This CDR3 region has 19 residues. The CDR3 loop reads CASSLRSGTSPRNTGELFF. In DNA form, the CDR3 reads TGTGCCAGCAGCTTACGTAGTGGGACATCACCTCGAAACACCGGGGAGCTGTTTTTT.

As to this clone: One junction end does not reproduce the germline sequence, and a read error may be involved. The chain is built from TRBV15 and TRBJ2-7, with no clear D. The CDR3 runs to 11 residues. The V gene's germline CDR1 is LNHNV and CDR2 YYDKDF (reference sequence). The CDR3 DNA reads as TGTGCCACCAGCAGCTCCCACGAGCAGTACTTC. Encoded protein: CATSSSHEQYF.

The V gene is TRBV18, the J gene TRBJ2-7, with 10 bases matching TRBD1. The CDR3 covers 15 residues. V was pared by 4 bases and J by 5 bases, with 8 bases of the junction left unmatched. Germline V lookup: CDR1 KGHSH, CDR2 LQKENI. The CDR3 DNA is TGTGCCAGCTCACGAGACAGGGGGCGCCTAGACGAGCAGTACTTC. This encodes CASSRDRGRLDEQYF.

The rearrangement joins TRBV5-1 to TRBJ2-2, with 9 positions matching TRBD1. V lost 1 base, J lost 6 bases, and 4 bases stayed unmatched. The CDR3 has 15 residues. The germline CDR1 and CDR2 sequences are SGHRS and YFSETQ. The CDR3 sequence: CASSLTGGSPGELFF. DNA for the CDR3: TGCGCCAGCAGCTTGACAGGGGGCTCGCCCGGGGAGCTGTTTTTT.

The chain is built from TRBV7-3 and TRBJ2-7; D remains unclear. The V end was cut by 2 bases, the J end by 5 bases, with 13 bases between. The CDR3 runs 14 residues. Germline V CDR1 and CDR2: SGHTA, FQGTGA. The CDR3 DNA reads as TGTGCCAGCAGCTTATTCCAGGTCCCGCACGAGCAGTACTTC. As protein: CASSLFQVPHEQYF.

This sequence joins TRBV11-2 and TRBJ1-5; D gene uncertain. The CDR3 is 14 amino acids. Germline lookup yields CDR1 SGHAT and CDR2 FQNNGV. V was cut by 1 base and J by 9 bases, with 13 bases left in between. The CDR3 DNA reads as TGTGCCAGCAGCTTAGCCCCAGCCCTTCGGCCCCAGCATTTT. Amino acid sequence: CASSLAPALRPQHF.

The rearrangement joins TRBV10-3 to TRBJ2-1; 8 nucleotides align to TRBD1. CDR3 length: 16 residues. J gave up 5 bases and V 4 bases, and 10 bases lay outside the gene matches. The germline V gene has CDR1 ENHRY and CDR2 SYGVKD. In nucleotides, the CDR3 is TGTGCCATCAGTGGGGCGCCCCCGACAGGGGACAATGAGCAGTTCTTC. Protein product: CAISGAPPTGDNEQFF.

V gene TRBV7-3 combines with J gene TRBJ2-1; D possibly corresponds to TRBD2 (6 bases). Per germline, CDR1 SGHTA and CDR2 FQGTGA. The CDR3 length is 14 residues. The germline V and J ends were trimmed by 4 bases and 10 bases, with 17 bases remaining between them. The CDR3 DNA sequence: TGTGCCAGCAGCTCGGCGGGGATCCCCGGGGAGCAGTTCTTC. Translating gives CASSSAGIPGEQFF.

This chain joins TRBV29-1 and TRBJ2-3; tentatively, D is TRBD1 or TRBD2 (6 bases each). Germline CDR1 is SQVTM and CDR2 is ANQGSEA. This CDR3 is 13 amino acids long. Trimming stripped 1 base from V and 5 bases from J, with 10 bases between. CDR3 nucleotides: TGCAGCGTTGAAGGGACAGCGGGAGATACGCAGTATTTT. This encodes CSVEGTAGDTQYF.

This rearrangement joins TRBV7-7 to TRBJ2-2; 8 positions match TRBD1. Germline V lookup: CDR1 SSHAT, CDR2 FNYEAQ (reference sequence). CDR3 size: 15 residues. V trimming: 0 bases; J trimming: 6 bases; junction bases outside the gene matches: 3. The CDR3 protein is CASSLATGVAGELFF. Written as DNA, the CDR3 is TGTGCCAGCAGCTTAGCGACAGGGGTGGCCGGGGAGCTGTTTTTT.

This clone appeared a few times. The chain uses TRBV28 and TRBJ2-7; D not resolved. The CDR3 covers 11 residues. Trimming cost V 2 bases and J 5 bases, with 4 bases left between them. CDR1 and CDR2 (germline): MDHEN, SYDVKM. CDR3 residues: CASSLGDEQYF. For the CDR3, the DNA is TGTGCCAGCAGTTTAGGGGACGAGCAGTACTTC. The whole variable domain, filled in from reference TRBV28 and TRBJ2-7, reads DVKVTQSSRYLVKRTGEKVFLECVQDMDHENMFWYRQDPGLGLRLIYFSYDVKMKEKGDIPEGYSVSREKKERFSLILESASTNQTSMYLCASSLGDEQYFGPGTRLTVT.

This sequence joins TRBV6-1 and TRBJ2-5, with 7 bases lining up with TRBD1. V dropped 4 bases and J dropped 2; count of bases not matched to a gene: 16. The germline CDR1 and CDR2 sequences are MNHNS and SASEGT. This CDR3 contains 18 residues. CDR3 in DNA: TGTGCCAGCAGTGCCATAGGACAGGTTCCTAACTATCAAGAGACCCAGTACTTC. Amino acid sequence: CASSAIGQVPNYQETQYF.

This chain uses TRBV5-1 with TRBJ2-7; D is unresolved. CDR3 length: 14 residues. CDR1 is SGHRS, CDR2 YFSETQ, per germline. The V and J ends lost 6 bases and 0 bases respectively, with 13 bases between them. The CDR3 reads CASTADANSYEQYF. CDR3 nucleotide sequence: TGCGCCAGCACGGCGGACGCAAACTCCTACGAGCAGTACTTC.